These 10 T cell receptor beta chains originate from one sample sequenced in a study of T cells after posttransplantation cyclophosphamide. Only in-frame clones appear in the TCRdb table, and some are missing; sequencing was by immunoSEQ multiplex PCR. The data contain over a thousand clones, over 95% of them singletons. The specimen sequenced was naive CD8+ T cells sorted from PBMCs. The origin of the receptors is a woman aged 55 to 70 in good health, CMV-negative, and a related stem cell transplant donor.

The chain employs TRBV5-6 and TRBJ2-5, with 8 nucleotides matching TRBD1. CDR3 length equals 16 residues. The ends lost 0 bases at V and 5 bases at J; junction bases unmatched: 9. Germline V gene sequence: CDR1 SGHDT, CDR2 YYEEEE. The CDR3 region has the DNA TGTGCCAGCAGCTTGGCCTTACAGGGGGTCATGGAGACCCAGTACTTC. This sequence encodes CASSLALQGVMETQYF.

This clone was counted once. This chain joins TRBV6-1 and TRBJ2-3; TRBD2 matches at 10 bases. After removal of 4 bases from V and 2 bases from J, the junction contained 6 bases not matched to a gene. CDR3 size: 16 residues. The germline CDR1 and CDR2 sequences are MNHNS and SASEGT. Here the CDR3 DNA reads TGTGCCAGCAGTGGACTGAGCGGGAGGGACACAGATACGCAGTATTTT. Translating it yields CASSGLSGRDTDTQYF.

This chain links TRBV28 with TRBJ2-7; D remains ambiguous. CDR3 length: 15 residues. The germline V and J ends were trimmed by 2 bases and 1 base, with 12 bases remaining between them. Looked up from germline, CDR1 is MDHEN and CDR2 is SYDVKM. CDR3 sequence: CASSLRRRLSYEQYF. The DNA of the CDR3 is TGTGCCAGCAGTTTAAGGAGACGGCTTTCCTACGAGCAGTACTTC.

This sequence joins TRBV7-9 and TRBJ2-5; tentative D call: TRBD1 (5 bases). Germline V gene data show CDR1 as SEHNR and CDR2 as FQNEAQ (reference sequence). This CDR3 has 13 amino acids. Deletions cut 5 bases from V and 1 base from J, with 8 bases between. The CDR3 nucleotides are TGTGCCAGCAGCAAACAGGCCCAAGAGACCCAGTACTTC. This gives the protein CASSKQAQETQYF.

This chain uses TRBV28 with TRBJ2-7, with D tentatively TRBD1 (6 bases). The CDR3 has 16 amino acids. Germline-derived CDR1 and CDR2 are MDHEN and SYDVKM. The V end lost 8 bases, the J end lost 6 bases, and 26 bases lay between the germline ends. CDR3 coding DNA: TGTGCCAGCTCTCGGTTCCGGGACACAGAGACCTGCGAGCAGTACGTC. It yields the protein CASSRFRDTETCEQYV.

The CDR3 protein is CASSPWTSYAEQFF. CDR3 coding DNA: TGTGCCAGCAGCCCGTGGACTAGCTACGCTGAGCAGTTCTTC. The rearrangement links TRBV6-5 to TRBJ2-1, with TRBD2 identical over 8 bases. This CDR3 has 14 amino acids. The germline V gene has CDR1 MNHEY and CDR2 SVGAGI. V lost 6 bases to trimming and J lost 9 bases; unmatched junction nucleotides: 10.

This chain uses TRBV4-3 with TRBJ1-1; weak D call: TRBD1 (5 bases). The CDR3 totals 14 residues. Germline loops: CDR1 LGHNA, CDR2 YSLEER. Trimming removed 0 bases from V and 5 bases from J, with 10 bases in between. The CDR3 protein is CASSQDGGGTEAFF. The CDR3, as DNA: TGCGCCAGCAGCCAAGACGGCGGGGGTACTGAAGCTTTCTTT.

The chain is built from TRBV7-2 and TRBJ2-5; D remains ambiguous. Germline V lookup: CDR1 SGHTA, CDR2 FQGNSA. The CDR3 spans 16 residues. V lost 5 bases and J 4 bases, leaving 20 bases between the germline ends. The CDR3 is CASSQLGLRLLETQYF. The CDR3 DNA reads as TGTGCCAGCAGCCAACTGGGCCTCCGATTACTAGAGACCCAGTACTTC.

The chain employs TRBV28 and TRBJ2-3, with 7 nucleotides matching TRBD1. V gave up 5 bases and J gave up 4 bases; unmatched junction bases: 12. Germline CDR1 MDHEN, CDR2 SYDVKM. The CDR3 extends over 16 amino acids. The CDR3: CASSKRGRLGSDTQYF. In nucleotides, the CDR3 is TGTGCCAGCAGTAAGAGGGGGCGCCTGGGGTCAGATACGCAGTATTTT.

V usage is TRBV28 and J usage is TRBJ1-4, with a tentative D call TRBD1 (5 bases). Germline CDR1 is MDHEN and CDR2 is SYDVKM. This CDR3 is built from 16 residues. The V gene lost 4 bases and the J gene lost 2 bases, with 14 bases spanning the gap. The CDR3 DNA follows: TGTGCCAGCAGTTCCCCACCGGGGACTACTAATGAAAAACTGTTTTTT. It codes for CASSSPPGTTNEKLFF. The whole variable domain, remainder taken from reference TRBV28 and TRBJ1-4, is DVKVTQSSRYLVKRTGEKVFLECVQDMDHENMFWYRQDPGLGLRLIYFSYDVKMKEKGDIPEGYSVSREKKERFSLILESASTNQTSMYLCASSSPPGTTNEKLFFGSGTQLSVL.